This is a list of T cell receptor beta chains from one sample in a study of shared clonotypes between healthy human individuals. The assay was immunoSEQ multiplex PCR, and TCRdb's table has in-frame clones only and misses some. Of 2 million to 2.5 million clones in the sample, about nine tenths were seen once. Sequences were obtained from naive CD4+ T cells from PBMCs. Receptors originate from a man between 18 and 35 years old in good health. Some clones in this sample may be carry-over from other donors' samples. The CDR3 runs from the conserved cysteine through the conserved F or W. A D gene is named only where the DNA matches it firmly. Some rows mark clone size as missing; the rest say once, few, many or name a class of expanded clone.

V gene	D gene	J gene	clone size	CDR3 protein	CDR3 DNA
TRBV5-4	TRBD1	TRBJ1-1	.	CASSTPTGFSEAFF	TGTGCCAGCAGCACCCCGACAGGGTTCTCTGAAGCTTTCTTT
TRBV12-5	.	TRBJ2-1	.	CASGFLDRSSEQFF	TGTGCTAGTGGTTTCCTGGACCGGTCGAGTGAGCAGTTCTTC
TRBV2	.	TRBJ2-1	.	CASSFPNSYNEQFF	TGTGCCAGCAGCTTCCCAAACTCCTACAATGAGCAGTTCTTC
TRBV20-1	TRBD2	TRBJ2-7	.	CSARDREGWYF	TGCAGTGCTAGAGACAGGGAGGGGTGGTACTTC
TRBV10-2	TRBD2	TRBJ2-3	.	CASSETDGRDTQYF	TGCGCCAGCAGTGAGACCGACGGGAGGGATACGCAGTATTTT
TRBV28	.	TRBJ1-4	few	CASSFGGGEGEKLFF	TGTGCCAGCAGTTTTGGGGGAGGGGAAGGAGAAAAACTGTTTTTT
TRBV6-1	.	TRBJ1-1	.	CASSEGPRLGRGTEAFF	TGTGCCAGCAGTGAAGGTCCGCGGTTGGGCCGGGGCACTGAAGCTTTCTTT
TRBV27	TRBD1	TRBJ1-5	few	CASSSRTGADQPQHF	TGTGCCAGCAGCTCACGGACAGGGGCGGATCAGCCCCAGCATTTT
TRBV28	.	TRBJ1-1	.	CASSSGTTVGTEAFF	TGTGCCAGCAGCTCGGGGACAACCGTCGGCACTGAAGCTTTCTTT
TRBV7-2	TRBD1	TRBJ1-2	.	CASSLGTGDGYTF	TGTGCCAGCAGCTTAGGGACAGGGGATGGCTACACCTTC
TRBV7-2	.	TRBJ2-7	.	CASSLRARGEQYF	TGTGCCAGCAGCTTAAGGGCTAGGGGCGAGCAGTACTTC
TRBV5-1	.	TRBJ2-7	.	CASSPRPLGYEQYF	TGCGCCAGCAGCCCCCGGCCCTTGGGCTACGAGCAGTACTTC
TRBV2	.	TRBJ2-3	.	CASTGEVQRTDTQYF	TGTGCCAGCACAGGGGAGGTTCAAAGGACAGATACGCAGTATTTT
TRBV7-3	TRBD2	TRBJ2-2	once	CASSSGLAGVTGELFF	TGTGCCAGCAGCTCGGGACTAGCGGGAGTAACCGGGGAGCTGTTTTTT
TRBV4-1	.	TRBJ1-5	.	CASSQAWSGRNQPQHF	TGCGCCAGCAGCCAAGCCTGGTCGGGCCGCAATCAGCCCCAGCATTTT
TRBV28	.	TRBJ1-2	.	CASSLGDLAGGYTF	TGTGCCAGCAGCCTAGGCGATCTGGCCGGAGGCTACACCTTC
TRBV19	TRBD1	TRBJ2-7	.	CASSNSGTGKQYF	TGTGCCAGTAGTAATTCCGGGACAGGGAAGCAGTACTTC
TRBV6-5	.	TRBJ1-1	.	CASRTGLPMNTEAFF	TGTGCCAGCAGAACAGGGTTACCAATGAACACTGAAGCTTTCTTT
TRBV11-2	TRBD2	TRBJ2-5	once	CASSFPIETSGHTQETQYF	TGTGCCAGCAGCTTCCCGATCGAGACTAGCGGGCACACCCAAGAGACCCAGTACTTC
TRBV10-3	.	TRBJ1-1	few	CAARQFNTEAFF	TGTGCCGCCCGACAATTTAACACTGAAGCTTTCTTT
TRBV5-4	.	TRBJ1-1	.	CAGGAVNTEAFF	TGTGCCGGGGGGGCGGTGAACACTGAAGCTTTCTTT
TRBV11-2	TRBD1	TRBJ1-1	.	CASSLGPAGGNMNTEAFF	TGTGCCAGCAGCTTAGGGCCCGCAGGGGGAAATATGAACACTGAAGCTTTCTTT
TRBV27	.	TRBJ1-4	.	CASRQRNEKLFF	TGTGCCAGCAGACAGAGAAATGAAAAACTGTTTTTT
TRBV6-1	TRBD1	TRBJ1-5	.	CASSERQGMGQPQHF	TGTGCCAGCAGTGAGCGACAGGGGATGGGTCAGCCCCAGCATTTT
TRBV6-4	TRBD2	TRBJ2-1	.	CASSDSSGRPYNEQFF	TGTGCCAGCAGTGACTCTAGCGGGAGACCCTACAATGAGCAGTTCTTC
TRBV7-3	TRBD1	TRBJ2-3	.	CASSLRGQGWDTQYF	TGTGCCAGCAGCTTAAGGGGACAGGGTTGGGATACGCAGTATTTT
TRBV7-2	TRBD1	TRBJ2-5	.	CASSATGQGGETQYF	TGTGCCAGCAGCGCAACGGGACAGGGAGGAGAGACCCAGTACTTC
TRBV28	.	TRBJ1-1	.	CASRGTLNTEAFF	TGTGCCAGCAGAGGCACACTGAACACTGAAGCTTTCTTT
TRBV9	.	TRBJ1-1	.	CASSVIPEYTEAFF	TGTGCCAGCAGCGTAATCCCGGAGTACACTGAAGCTTTCTTT
TRBV19	.	TRBJ1-2	.	CASSRGGAYGYTF	TGTGCCAGTAGTAGGGGGGGAGCCTATGGCTACACCTTC
TRBV5-1	.	TRBJ2-3	.	CASSLPGLDTDTQYF	TGCGCCAGCAGCTTGCCTGGGCTGGATACAGATACGCAGTATTTT
TRBV7-9	TRBD1	TRBJ1-2	.	CASSHDRAANYGYTF	TGTGCCAGCAGCCATGACAGGGCAGCTAACTATGGCTACACCTTC
TRBV6-5	.	TRBJ1-2	.	CASSGREGNYGYTF	TGTGCCAGCAGTGGCCGGGAAGGGAACTATGGCTACACCTTC
TRBV28	.	TRBJ1-2	.	CASSLSAYGYTF	TGTGCCAGCAGTCTTTCAGCCTATGGCTACACCTTC
TRBV5-1	.	TRBJ1-1	.	CASSPGSYTEAFF	TGCGCCAGCAGCCCAGGAAGTTACACTGAAGCTTTCTTT
TRBV28	.	TRBJ1-2	.	CASSLSGGGYGYTF	TGTGCCAGCAGTTTAAGTGGGGGCGGGTATGGCTACACCTTC
TRBV28	TRBD2	TRBJ2-3	once	CASSPGDSSGRWADTQYF	TGTGCCAGCAGCCCGGGGGATAGTAGCGGGAGGTGGGCAGATACGCAGTATTTT
TRBV7-3	.	TRBJ1-1	.	CASSLAGWGNTEAFF	TGTGCCAGCAGCCTCGCAGGGTGGGGGAACACTGAAGCTTTCTTT
TRBV5-1	TRBD1	TRBJ1-5	.	CASSLNRGPGQPQHF	TGCGCCAGCAGCTTGAACAGGGGTCCGGGACAGCCCCAGCATTTT
TRBV27	.	TRBJ1-2	.	CASSFTSNYGYTF	TGTGCCAGCAGTTTTACATCGAACTATGGCTACACCTTC
TRBV9	.	TRBJ2-3	.	CASSVGPPDTQYF	TGTGCCAGCAGCGTAGGCCCGCCAGATACGCAGTATTTT
TRBV5-1	.	TRBJ2-5	.	CASSLQNMEEETQYF	TGCGCCAGCAGCTTGCAAAATATGGAAGAAGAGACCCAGTACTTC
TRBV5-1	TRBD1	TRBJ1-2	.	CASSGIRGGDYGYTF	TGCGCCAGCAGCGGAATCAGGGGGGGAGACTATGGCTACACCTTC
TRBV6-5	.	TRBJ1-3	.	CASSSTAGPGNTIYF	TGTGCCAGCAGTTCAACGGCAGGGCCGGGAAACACCATATATTTT
TRBV11-1	.	TRBJ2-1	.	CASSLGQGSQFF	TGTGCCAGCAGCTTAGGCCAGGGGTCGCAGTTCTTC
TRBV5-1	.	TRBJ2-5	.	CASSLRDLRGETQYF	TGCGCCAGCAGCTTGCGGGATCTCCGGGGGGAGACCCAGTACTTC
TRBV7-9	.	TRBJ1-1	.	CASSLINGDTEAFF	TGTGCCAGCAGCTTGATAAACGGGGACACTGAAGCTTTCTTT
TRBV7-9	.	TRBJ1-4	.	CASSDPRGNEKLFF	TGTGCCAGCAGCGACCCCCGGGGCAATGAAAAACTGTTTTTT
TRBV11-2	.	TRBJ2-5	.	CASSPGEFGTTQYF	TGTGCCAGCAGCCCCGGCGAGTTCGGGACGACCCAGTACTTC
TRBV27	TRBD1	TRBJ1-3	.	CASSRQGRFSGNTIYF	TGTGCCAGCAGCCGACAGGGTCGTTTCTCTGGAAACACCATATATTTT